This entry lists 14 T cell receptor beta chains sequenced from one sample in a study of T-cell memory formation after mild COVID-19. A single record per CDR3 protein comes from TCRdb applying MiXCR to the 5' RACE reads. The data show roughly 200,000 distinct CDR3 sequences, approximately 16% seen once. Sequenced material: PBMCs or a T cell subset sorted from them (not recorded which). These TCRs come from an adult woman who had mild COVID-19 (a few samples of this study predate the infection). Cell type and time point are not known.

The chain is built from TRBV30 and TRBJ1-6; 12 bases fit TRBD1. The trim removed 3 bases at V and 9 bases at J, leaving 9 bases unmatched. The CDR3 is made up of 16 amino acids. Germline V gene sequence: CDR1 GTSNPN, CDR2 SVGIG (reference sequence). In DNA, the CDR3 is TGTGCCTGGAGACGCAGGGACAGGGGGCTAAGTTCACCCCTCCACTTT. It translates to CAWRRRDRGLSSPLHF.

This clonotype was picked up a small number of times. The chain links TRBV3-1 to TRBJ1-5, with 7 bases fitting TRBD1. The V and J ends lost 4 bases and 7 bases, in that order; junction bases with no gene match: 7. Germline values: CDR1 LGHDT, CDR2 YNNKEL (reference sequence). The CDR3 sequence is 14 residues long. CDR3 nucleotides: TGTGCCAGCAGCCGAACCTCAGGGGGGCAGCCCCAGCATTTT. It specifies CASSRTSGGQPQHF.

This chain links TRBV12-3 or TRBV12-4 with TRBJ2-1; 8 nucleotides line up with TRBD1. This CDR3 is 13 amino acids long. Unmatched junction bases numbered 6, after V lost 8 bases and J lost 6 bases. The CDR3 is CASGPDRVNEQFF. The CDR3 coding sequence is TGTGCCAGCGGACCGGACAGGGTCAATGAGCAGTTCTTC.

V gene TRBV12-3 or TRBV12-4 combines with J gene TRBJ2-7; no clear D. This CDR3 spans 14 amino acids. Trimming removed 6 bases from V and 2 bases from J, with 14 bases in between. Here the CDR3 reads CASRGRVSPYEQYF. CDR3 sequence (DNA): TGTGCCAGCAGGGGAAGAGTATCCCCCTACGAGCAGTACTTC.

The chain joins TRBV12-3 or TRBV12-4 to TRBJ2-1; 9 bases line up with TRBD2. Trimming cost V 1 base and J 6 bases; bases outside gene matches: 4. The CDR3 contains 15 residues. Here the CDR3 reads CASSLVLAGFNEQFF. Written as DNA, the CDR3 is TGTGCCAGCAGTTTAGTTCTAGCGGGGTTCAATGAGCAGTTCTTC.

The CDR3, as DNA: TGTGCCAGCAGCCCCGCCCAGGGTTGGTACAATCAGCCCCAGCATTTT. Residues: CASSPAQGWYNQPQHF. The chain uses TRBV3-1 and TRBJ1-5, with D possibly TRBD1 on 5 matching bases. CDR3 length: 16 amino acids. Germline CDR1 reads LGHDT; CDR2 reads YNNKEL (reference sequence). With 4 bases removed from V and 3 bases from J, the gap between germline ends came to 16 bases.

This clonotype was seen only a few times. The chain uses TRBV5-1 and TRBJ1-1, with TRBD1 identical over 7 bases. V shed 4 bases, J shed 5 bases, and the junction held 5 bases outside the gene matches. The CDR3 runs 13 residues. Germline values: CDR1 SGHRS, CDR2 YFSETQ. The CDR3 sequence is CASSISGGTEAFF. Here the CDR3 DNA reads TGCGCCAGCAGCATTTCAGGGGGAACTGAAGCTTTCTTT.

The chain links TRBV7-2 to TRBJ2-6; 10 bases line up with TRBD1. CDR1 and CDR2 (germline): SGHTA, FQGNSA. The CDR3 has 17 residues. The J segment lost 0 bases and the V segment lost 6 bases, leaving 5 bases of the junction unmatched. This chain's CDR3 is CASRRTGGVSGANVLTF. The CDR3 nucleotides read TGTGCCAGCAGACGGACAGGGGGTGTCTCTGGGGCCAACGTCCTGACTTTC.

The chain employs TRBV5-8 and TRBJ1-5; a weak D match, TRBD1 (6 bases). V was cut by 3 bases and J by 11 bases, with 15 bases left in between. Germline V CDR1 and CDR2: SGHTS, YDEGEE. The CDR3 length is 13 residues. The CDR3 loop reads CASSSGQRMSQHF. DNA of the CDR3: TGTGCCAGCAGCTCCGGACAGCGTATGTCCCAGCATTTT.

At least ten counts were recorded for this clonotype. This chain uses TRBV6-2 or TRBV6-3 with TRBJ2-5; D remains unclear. The CDR3 is 14 amino acids. Trimming left V 0 bases short and J 1 base short, with 6 bases between. Germline loops: CDR1 MNHEY, CDR2 SVGEGT. The CDR3: CASSYSGGQETQYF. The DNA of the CDR3 is TGTGCCAGCAGTTACTCGGGTGGCCAAGAGACCCAGTACTTC.

This clonotype was recorded many times. This chain links TRBV7-2 with TRBJ1-2; D is unclear. V was clipped by 1 base and J by 0 bases, with 15 bases between them. CDR1 and CDR2 (germline): SGHTA, FQGNSA. This CDR3 contains 17 residues. The CDR3 nucleotides read TGTGCCAGCAGCTTAGATGCGTACAGCACAGCTAACTATGGCTACACCTTC. Its protein is CASSLDAYSTANYGYTF.

DNA for the CDR3: TGTGCCACCAGCATTCAGGGGAGTCCGTACTTC. It yields the protein CATSIQGSPYF. The V and J genes are TRBV24-1 and TRBJ2-7, with D possibly matching TRBD1 (6 bases). Germline V CDR1 and CDR2: KGHDR, SFDVKD. The CDR3 length is 11 residues. Trimming shortened V by 7 bases and J by 12 bases, and 15 bases separated the two germline ends.

CDR3 nucleotides: TGTGCCAGCAGCCCCTCCGGGGTGGGCAATCAGCCCCAGCATTTT. Translation: CASSPSGVGNQPQHF. The chain carries TRBV7-2 and TRBJ1-5; unclear D gene. Germline V gene data show CDR1 as SGHTA and CDR2 as FQGNSA. The CDR3 is made up of 15 amino acids. Trimming stripped 5 bases from V and 2 bases from J, with 13 bases between.

This clonotype was observed a handful of times. J is TRBJ2-1 and V is TRBV29-1, with 14 bases identical to TRBD2. This CDR3 has 14 amino acids. From germline, CDR1 is SQVTM and CDR2 ANQGSEA. The V gene end was trimmed by 4 bases and the J gene end by 4 bases; junction bases not matched to a gene: 0. The CDR3 sequence is CSVGTSGRYNEQFF. The CDR3 coding sequence is TGCAGCGTTGGGACTAGCGGGAGGTACAATGAGCAGTTCTTC.